In this sample, the clone carrying this TCR beta chain turned up once. The data derive from a study of blood T cell repertoires in COVID-19. Measured with immunoSEQ multiplex PCR; TCRdb has only the in-frame clones, and not every one. The table lists 150,000 to 200,000 clones, around two thirds of them singletons. Germline lookup yields CDR1 SGHAT and CDR2 FQNNGV. With V trimmed by 3 bases and J by 6 bases, 18 bases remained unmatched. CDR3 length: 19 residues. The sample consisted of peripheral blood. This chain connects TRBV11-2 to TRBJ2-7; TRBD2 agrees at 12 bases. The clonotype comes from a woman aged 80 or over with acute or convalescent COVID-19. The CDR3 DNA reads TGTGCCAGCAGCTTCGGGGGGGGCGGAGCTAGCGGGAGGGCCGGCGAGCAGTACTTC. Amino acids: CASSFGGGGASGRAGEQYF. The entire variable domain, with the rest obtained from reference TRBV11-2 and TRBJ2-7, is as follows: EAGVAQSPRYKIIEKRQSVAFWCNPISGHATLYWYQQILGQGPKLLIQFQNNGVVDDSQLPKDRFSAERLKGVDSTLKIQPAKLEDSAVYLCASSFGGGGASGRAGEQYFGPGTRLTVT.